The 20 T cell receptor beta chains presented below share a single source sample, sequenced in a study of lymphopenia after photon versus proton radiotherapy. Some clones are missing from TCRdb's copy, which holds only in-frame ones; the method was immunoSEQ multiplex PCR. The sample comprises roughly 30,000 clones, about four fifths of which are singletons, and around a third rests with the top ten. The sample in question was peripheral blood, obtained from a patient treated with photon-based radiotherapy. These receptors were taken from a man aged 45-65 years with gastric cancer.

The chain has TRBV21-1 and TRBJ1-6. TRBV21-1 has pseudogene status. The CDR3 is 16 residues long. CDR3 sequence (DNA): TGTGCCAGCAGCAAAGGACGGGGACGGTATAATTCACCCCTCCACTTT. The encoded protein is CASSKGRGRYNSPLHF.

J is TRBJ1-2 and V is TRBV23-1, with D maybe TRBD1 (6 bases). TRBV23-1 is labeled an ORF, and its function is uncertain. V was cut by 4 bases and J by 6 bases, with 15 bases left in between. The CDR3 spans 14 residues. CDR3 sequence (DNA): TGCGCCAGCAGTCCCCGACAGGAGGGTGATGGCTACACCTTC. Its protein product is CASSPRQEGDGYTF.

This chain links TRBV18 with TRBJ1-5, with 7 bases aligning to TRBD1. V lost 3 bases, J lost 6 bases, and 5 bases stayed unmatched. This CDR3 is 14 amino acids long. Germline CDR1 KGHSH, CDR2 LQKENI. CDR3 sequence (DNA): TGTGCCAGCTCACCGACAGGGTTAGGTCAGCCCCAGCATTTT. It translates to CASSPTGLGQPQHF.

Here the CDR3 reads CASSLKGGETQYF. The CDR3 nucleotides are TGCGCCAGCAGCTTGAAGGGTGGAGAGACCCAGTACTTC. The V and J genes are TRBV5-1 and TRBJ2-5; D is unclear. The CDR3 sequence is 13 residues long. Germline V gene sequence: CDR1 SGHRS, CDR2 YFSETQ. Trimming removed 1 base at V and 4 bases at J, with 8 bases between.

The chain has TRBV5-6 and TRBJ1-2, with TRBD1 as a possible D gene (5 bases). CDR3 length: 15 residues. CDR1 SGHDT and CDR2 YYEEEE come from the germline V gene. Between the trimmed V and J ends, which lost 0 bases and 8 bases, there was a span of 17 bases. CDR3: CASSLEGEEGRGYTF. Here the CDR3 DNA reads TGTGCCAGCAGCTTGGAAGGGGAGGAAGGAAGAGGCTACACCTTC.

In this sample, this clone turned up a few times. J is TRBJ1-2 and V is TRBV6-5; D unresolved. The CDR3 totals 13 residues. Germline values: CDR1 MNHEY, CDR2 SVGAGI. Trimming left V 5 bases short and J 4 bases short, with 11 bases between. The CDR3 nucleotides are TGTGCCAGCAGTGGATCAGAGTTCTATGGCTACACCTTC. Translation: CASSGSEFYGYTF.

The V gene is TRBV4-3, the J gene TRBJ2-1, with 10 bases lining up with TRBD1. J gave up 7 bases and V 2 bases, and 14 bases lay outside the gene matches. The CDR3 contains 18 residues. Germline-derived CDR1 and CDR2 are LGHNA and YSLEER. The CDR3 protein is CASSQFYTGTGVQNEQFF. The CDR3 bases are TGCGCCAGCAGCCAATTTTACACCGGGACAGGGGTGCAGAATGAGCAGTTCTTC.

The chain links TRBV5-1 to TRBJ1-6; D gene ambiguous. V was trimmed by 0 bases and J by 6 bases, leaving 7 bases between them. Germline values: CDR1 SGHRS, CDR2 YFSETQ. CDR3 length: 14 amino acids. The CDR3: CASSLESANSPLHF. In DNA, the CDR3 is TGCGCCAGCAGCTTGGAAAGTGCTAATTCACCCCTCCACTTT.

The CDR3 region has the DNA TGTGCCAGCAGTTACCGCAGCTCGAACACTGAAGCTTTCTTT. It yields the protein CASSYRSSNTEAFF. The chain couples TRBV6-5 to TRBJ1-1; D not certain. Trimming removed 2 bases from V and 1 base from J, with 8 bases in between. The CDR3 loop spans 14 amino acids. In germline, CDR1 is MNHEY, CDR2 SVGAGI.

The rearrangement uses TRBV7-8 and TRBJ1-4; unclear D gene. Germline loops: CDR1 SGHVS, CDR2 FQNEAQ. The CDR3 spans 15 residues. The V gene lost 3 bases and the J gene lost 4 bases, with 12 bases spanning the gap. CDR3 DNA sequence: TGTGCCAGCAGCTTGGCTAATGTCCTTAATGAAAAACTGTTTTTT. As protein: CASSLANVLNEKLFF.

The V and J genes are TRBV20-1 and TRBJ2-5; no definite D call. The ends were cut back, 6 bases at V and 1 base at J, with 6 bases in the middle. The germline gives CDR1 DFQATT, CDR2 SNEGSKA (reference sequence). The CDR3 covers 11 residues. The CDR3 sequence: CSARVQETQYF. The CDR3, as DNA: TGCAGTGCCCGAGTCCAAGAGACCCAGTACTTC.

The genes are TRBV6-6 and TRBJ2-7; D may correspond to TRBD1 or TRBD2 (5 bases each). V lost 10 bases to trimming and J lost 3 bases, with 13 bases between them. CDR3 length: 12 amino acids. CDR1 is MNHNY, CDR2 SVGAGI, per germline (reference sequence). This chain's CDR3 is CATRDGNYEQYV. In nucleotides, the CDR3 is TGTGCCACCCGGGACGGCAACTACGAGCAGTACGTC.

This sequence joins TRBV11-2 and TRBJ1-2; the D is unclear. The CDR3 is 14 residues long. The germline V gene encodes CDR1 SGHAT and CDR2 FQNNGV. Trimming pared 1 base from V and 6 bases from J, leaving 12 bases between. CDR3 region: CASSLVYGFHGYTF. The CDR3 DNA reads TGTGCCAGCAGCTTAGTTTATGGATTTCATGGCTACACCTTC.

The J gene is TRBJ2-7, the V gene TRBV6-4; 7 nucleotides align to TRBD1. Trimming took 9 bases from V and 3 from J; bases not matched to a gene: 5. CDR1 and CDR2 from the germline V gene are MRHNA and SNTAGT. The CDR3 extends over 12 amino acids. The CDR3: CASPTGNYEQYV. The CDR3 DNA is TGTGCCAGTCCGACAGGGAACTACGAGCAGTACGTC.

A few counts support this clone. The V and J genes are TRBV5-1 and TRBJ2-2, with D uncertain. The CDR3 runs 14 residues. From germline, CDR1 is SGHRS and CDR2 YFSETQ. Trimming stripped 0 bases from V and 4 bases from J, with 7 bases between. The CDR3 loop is CASSLGHTTGELFF. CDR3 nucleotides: TGCGCCAGCAGCTTGGGACACACCACCGGGGAGCTGTTTTTT.

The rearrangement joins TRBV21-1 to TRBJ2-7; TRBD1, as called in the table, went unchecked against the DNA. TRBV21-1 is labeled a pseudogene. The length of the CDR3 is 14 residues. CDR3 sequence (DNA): TGTGCCAGCAGCAGAAGGGGAAGGGAATACGAGCAGTACGTC. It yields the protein CASSRRGREYEQYV.

CDR3 amino acids: CASSTTSGGAGETQYF. CDR3 nucleotide sequence: TGTGCCAGTAGTACAACTAGCGGGGGGGCCGGTGAGACCCAGTACTTC. The rearrangement links TRBV19 to TRBJ2-5; 13 positions agree with TRBD2. Per germline, CDR1 LNHDA and CDR2 SQIVND (reference sequence). The CDR3 covers 16 residues. The trim removed 4 bases at V and 5 bases at J, leaving 7 bases unmatched.

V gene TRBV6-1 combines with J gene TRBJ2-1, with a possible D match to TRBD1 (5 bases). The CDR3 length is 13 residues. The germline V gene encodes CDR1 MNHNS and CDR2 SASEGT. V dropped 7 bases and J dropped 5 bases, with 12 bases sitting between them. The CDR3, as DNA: TGTGCCAGCATTGAGAGACAGAACAATGAGCAGTTCTTC. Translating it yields CASIERQNNEQFF.

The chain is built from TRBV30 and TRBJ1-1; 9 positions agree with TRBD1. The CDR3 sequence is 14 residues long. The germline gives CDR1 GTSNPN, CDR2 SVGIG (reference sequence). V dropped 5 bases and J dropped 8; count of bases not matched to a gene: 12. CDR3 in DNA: TGTGCCTGGTCCCGTGGGACAGGGCGTACGGAAGCTTTCTTT. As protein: CAWSRGTGRTEAFF.

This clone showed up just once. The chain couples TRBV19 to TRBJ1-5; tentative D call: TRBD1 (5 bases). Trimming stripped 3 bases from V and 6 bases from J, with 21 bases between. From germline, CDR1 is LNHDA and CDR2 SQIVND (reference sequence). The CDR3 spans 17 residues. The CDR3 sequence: CASSIFRIGDGGQPQHF. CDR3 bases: TGTGCCAGTAGTATTTTTCGGATAGGGGATGGGGGTCAGCCCCAGCATTTT. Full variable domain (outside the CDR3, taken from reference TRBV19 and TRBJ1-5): DGGITQSPKYLFRKEGQNVTLSCEQNLNHDAMYWYRQDPGQGLRLIYYSQIVNDFQKGDIAEGYSVSREKKESFPLTVTSAQKNPTAFYLCASSIFRIGDGGQPQHFGDGTRLSIL.